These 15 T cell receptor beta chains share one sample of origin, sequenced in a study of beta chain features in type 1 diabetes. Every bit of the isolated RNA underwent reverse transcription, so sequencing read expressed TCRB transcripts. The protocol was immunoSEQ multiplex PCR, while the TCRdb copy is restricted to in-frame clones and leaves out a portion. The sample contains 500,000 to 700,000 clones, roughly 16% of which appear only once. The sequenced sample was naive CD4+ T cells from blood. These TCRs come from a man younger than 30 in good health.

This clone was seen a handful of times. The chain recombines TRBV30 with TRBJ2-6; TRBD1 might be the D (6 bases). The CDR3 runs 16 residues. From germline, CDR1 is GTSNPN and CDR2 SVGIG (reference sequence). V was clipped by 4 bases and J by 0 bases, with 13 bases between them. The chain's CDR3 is CAWKTGRFSGANVLTF. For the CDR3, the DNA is TGTGCCTGGAAGACAGGTAGATTCTCTGGGGCCAACGTCCTGACTTTC. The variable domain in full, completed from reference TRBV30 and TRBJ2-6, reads SQTIHQWPATLVQPVGSPLSLECTVEGTSNPNLYWYRQAAGRGLQLLFYSVGIGQISSEVPQNLSASRPQDRQFILSSKKLLLSDSGFYLCAWKTGRFSGANVLTFGAGSRLTVL.

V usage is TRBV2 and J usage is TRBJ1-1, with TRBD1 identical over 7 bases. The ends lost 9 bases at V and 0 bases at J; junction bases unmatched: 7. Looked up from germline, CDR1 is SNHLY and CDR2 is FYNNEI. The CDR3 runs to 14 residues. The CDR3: CASQVQGMNTEAFF. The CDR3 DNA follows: TGTGCCAGTCAAGTACAGGGGATGAACACTGAAGCTTTCTTT.

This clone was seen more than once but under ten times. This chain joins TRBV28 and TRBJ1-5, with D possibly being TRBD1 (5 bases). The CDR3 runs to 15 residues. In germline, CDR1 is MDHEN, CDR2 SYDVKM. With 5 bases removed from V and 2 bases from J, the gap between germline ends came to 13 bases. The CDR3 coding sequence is TGTGCCAGCAGTCGTCGGGGCGCCGGCAATCAGCCCCAGCATTTT. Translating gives CASSRRGAGNQPQHF. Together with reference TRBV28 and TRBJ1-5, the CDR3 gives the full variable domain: DVKVTQSSRYLVKRTGEKVFLECVQDMDHENMFWYRQDPGLGLRLIYFSYDVKMKEKGDIPEGYSVSREKKERFSLILESASTNQTSMYLCASSRRGAGNQPQHFGDGTRLSIL.

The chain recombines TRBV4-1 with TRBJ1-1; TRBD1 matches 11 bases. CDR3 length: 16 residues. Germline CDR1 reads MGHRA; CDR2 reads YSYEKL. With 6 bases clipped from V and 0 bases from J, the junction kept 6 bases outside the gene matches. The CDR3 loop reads CASRPGTGGLNTEAFF. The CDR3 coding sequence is TGCGCCAGCAGACCCGGGACAGGGGGACTGAACACTGAAGCTTTCTTT.

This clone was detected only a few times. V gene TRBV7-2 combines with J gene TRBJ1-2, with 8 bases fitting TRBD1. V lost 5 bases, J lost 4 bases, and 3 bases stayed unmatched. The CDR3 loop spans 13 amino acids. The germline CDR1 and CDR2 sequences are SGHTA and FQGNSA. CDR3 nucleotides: TGTGCCAGCAGCACTACAGGGGGCTATGGCTACACCTTC. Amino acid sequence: CASSTTGGYGYTF. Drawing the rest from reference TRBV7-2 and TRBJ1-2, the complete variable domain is GAGVSQSPSNKVTEKGKDVELRCDPISGHTALYWYRQSLGQGLEFLIYFQGNSAPDKSGLPSDRFSAERTGGSVSTLTIQRTQQEDSAVYLCASSTTGGYGYTFGSGTRLTVV.

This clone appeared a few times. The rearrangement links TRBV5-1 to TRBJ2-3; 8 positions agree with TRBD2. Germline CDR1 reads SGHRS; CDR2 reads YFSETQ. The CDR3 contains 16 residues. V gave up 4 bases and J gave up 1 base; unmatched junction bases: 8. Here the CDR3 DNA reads TGCGCCAGCAGCCCGGGAGGTAGCGGGGGCACAGATACGCAGTATTTT. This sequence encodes CASSPGGSGGTDTQYF. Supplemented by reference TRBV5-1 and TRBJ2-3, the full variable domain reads KAGVTQTPRYLIKTRGQQVTLSCSPISGHRSVSWYQQTPGQGLQFLFEYFSETQRNKGNFPGRFSGRQFSNSRSEMNVSTLELGDSALYLCASSPGGSGGTDTQYFGPGTRLTVL.

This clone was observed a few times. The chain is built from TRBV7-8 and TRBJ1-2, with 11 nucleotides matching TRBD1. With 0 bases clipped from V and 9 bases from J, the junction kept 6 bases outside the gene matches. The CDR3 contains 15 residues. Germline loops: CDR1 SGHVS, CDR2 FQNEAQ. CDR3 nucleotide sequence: TGTGCCAGCAGCTTAGCGGGGACAGGGGGGCGAAGCTACACCTTC. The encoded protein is CASSLAGTGGRSYTF.

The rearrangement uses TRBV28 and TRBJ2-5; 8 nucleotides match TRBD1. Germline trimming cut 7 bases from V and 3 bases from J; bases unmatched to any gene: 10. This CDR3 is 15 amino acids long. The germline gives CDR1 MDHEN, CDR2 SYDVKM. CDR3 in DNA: TGTGCCAGCAACAGGGGGGCCGTTTTGGAAGAGACCCAGTACTTC. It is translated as CASNRGAVLEETQYF.

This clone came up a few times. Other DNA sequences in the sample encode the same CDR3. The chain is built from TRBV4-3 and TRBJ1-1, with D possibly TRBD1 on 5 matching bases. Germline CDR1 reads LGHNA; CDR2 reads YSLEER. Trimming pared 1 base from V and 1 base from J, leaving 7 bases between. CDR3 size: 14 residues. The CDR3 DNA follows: TGCGCCAGCAGCCAAGCAGACAGGAACACTGAAGCTTTCTTT. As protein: CASSQADRNTEAFF.

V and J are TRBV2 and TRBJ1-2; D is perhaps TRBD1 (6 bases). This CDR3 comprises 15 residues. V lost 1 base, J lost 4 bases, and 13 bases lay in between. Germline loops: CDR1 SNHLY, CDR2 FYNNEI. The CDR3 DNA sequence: TGTGCCAGCAGTGAAGAGTATAACAGGGCCTATGGCTACACCTTC. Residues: CASSEEYNRAYGYTF.

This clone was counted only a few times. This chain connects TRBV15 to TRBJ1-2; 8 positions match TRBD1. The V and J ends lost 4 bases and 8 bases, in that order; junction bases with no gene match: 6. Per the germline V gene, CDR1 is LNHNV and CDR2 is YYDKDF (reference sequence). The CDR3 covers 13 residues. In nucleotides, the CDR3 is TGTGCCACCAGCAATCAGGGGGCCGGCGGCTACACCTTC. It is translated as CATSNQGAGGYTF.

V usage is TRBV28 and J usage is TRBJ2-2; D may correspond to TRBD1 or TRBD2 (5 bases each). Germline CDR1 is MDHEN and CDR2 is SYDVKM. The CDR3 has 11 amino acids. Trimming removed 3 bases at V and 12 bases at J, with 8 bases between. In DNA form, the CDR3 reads TGTGCCAGCAGTTTGGGGGTGAAGCTGTTTTTT. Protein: CASSLGVKLFF.

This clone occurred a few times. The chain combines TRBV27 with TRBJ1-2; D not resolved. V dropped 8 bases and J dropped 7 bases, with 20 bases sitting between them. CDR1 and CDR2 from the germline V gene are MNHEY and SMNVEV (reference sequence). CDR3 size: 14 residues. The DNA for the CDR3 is TGTGCCAGCGGCCCTCGGGATGGGCTGGGTGGCTACACCTTC. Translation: CASGPRDGLGGYTF.

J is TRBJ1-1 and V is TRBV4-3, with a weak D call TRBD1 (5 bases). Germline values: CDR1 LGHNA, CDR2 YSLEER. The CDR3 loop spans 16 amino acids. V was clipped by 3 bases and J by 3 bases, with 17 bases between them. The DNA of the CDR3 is TGCGCCAGCAGCCAGGGGGATCCCGAAGGGGACACTGAAGCTTTCTTT. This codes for CASSQGDPEGDTEAFF.

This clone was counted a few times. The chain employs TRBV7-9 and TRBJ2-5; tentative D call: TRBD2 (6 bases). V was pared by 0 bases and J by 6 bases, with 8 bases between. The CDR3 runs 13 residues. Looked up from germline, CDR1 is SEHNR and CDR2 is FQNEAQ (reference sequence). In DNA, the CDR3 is TGTGCCAGCAGCTTAGCGGGGGGAAAGACCCAGTACTTC. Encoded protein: CASSLAGGKTQYF.